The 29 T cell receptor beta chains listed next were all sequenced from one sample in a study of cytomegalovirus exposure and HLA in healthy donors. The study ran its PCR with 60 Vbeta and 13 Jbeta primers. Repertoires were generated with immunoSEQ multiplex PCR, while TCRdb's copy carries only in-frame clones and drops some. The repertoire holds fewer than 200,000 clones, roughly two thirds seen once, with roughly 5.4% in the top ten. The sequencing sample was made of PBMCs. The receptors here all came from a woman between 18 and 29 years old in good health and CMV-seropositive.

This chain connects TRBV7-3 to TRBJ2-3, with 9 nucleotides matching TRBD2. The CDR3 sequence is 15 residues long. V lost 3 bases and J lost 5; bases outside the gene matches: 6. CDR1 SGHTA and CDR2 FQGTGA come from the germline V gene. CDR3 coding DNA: TGTGCCAGCAGCTTGGGCGGGGGGGCCGTAGATACGCAGTATTTT. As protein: CASSLGGGAVDTQYF.

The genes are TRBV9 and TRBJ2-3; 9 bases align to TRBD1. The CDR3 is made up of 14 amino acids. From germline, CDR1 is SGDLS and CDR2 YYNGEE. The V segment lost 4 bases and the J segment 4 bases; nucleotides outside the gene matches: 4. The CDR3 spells CASSQGQGPDTQYF. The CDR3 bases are TGTGCCAGCAGCCAAGGACAGGGGCCAGATACGCAGTATTTT.

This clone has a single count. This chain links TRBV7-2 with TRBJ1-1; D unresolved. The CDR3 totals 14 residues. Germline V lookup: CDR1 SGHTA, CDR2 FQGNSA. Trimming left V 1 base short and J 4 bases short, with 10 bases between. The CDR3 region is CASSLGYSGTEAFF. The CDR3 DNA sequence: TGTGCCAGCAGCTTAGGGTATTCCGGCACTGAAGCTTTCTTT.

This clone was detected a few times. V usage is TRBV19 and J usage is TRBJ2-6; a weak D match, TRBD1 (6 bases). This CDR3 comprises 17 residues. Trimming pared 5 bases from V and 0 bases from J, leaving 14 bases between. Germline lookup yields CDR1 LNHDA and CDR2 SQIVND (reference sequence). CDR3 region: CASSGQGRLSGANVLTF. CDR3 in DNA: TGTGCCAGTAGTGGTCAGGGGCGCCTCTCTGGGGCCAACGTCCTGACTTTC.

This CDR3 reads CASSLEGGPNYGYTF. CDR3 in DNA: TGTGCCAGCAGCTTGGAAGGGGGCCCGAACTATGGCTACACCTTC. The chain couples TRBV5-8 to TRBJ1-2, with 7 bases that match TRBD1. Trimming at V came to 0 bases and at J to 2 bases, leaving 4 bases not matched to a gene. The CDR3 contains 15 residues. Germline CDR1 and CDR2: SGHTS and YDEGEE.

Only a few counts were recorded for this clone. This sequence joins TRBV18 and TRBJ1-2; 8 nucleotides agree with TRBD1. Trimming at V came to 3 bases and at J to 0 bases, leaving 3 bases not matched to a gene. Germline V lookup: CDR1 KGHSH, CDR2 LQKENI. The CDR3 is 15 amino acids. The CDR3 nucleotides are TGTGCCAGCTCACCTAGGGACAGGCCTAACTATGGCTACACCTTC. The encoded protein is CASSPRDRPNYGYTF.

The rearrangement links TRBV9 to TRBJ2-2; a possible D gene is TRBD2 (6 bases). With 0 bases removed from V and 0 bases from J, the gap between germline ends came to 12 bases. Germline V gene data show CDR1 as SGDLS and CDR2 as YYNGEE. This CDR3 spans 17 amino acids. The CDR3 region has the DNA TGTGCCAGCAGCGTAGGGAGGGGTAGCGCGAACACCGGGGAGCTGTTTTTT. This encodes CASSVGRGSANTGELFF.

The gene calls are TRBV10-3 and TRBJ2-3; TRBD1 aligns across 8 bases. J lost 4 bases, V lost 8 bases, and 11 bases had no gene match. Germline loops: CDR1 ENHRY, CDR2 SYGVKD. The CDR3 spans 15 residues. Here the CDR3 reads CAIDSTGEDADTQYF. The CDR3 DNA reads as TGTGCCATCGACTCGACAGGGGAAGACGCAGATACGCAGTATTTT.

CDR3 DNA: TGTGCCAGCAGCCCCCGGGACAGAGGAAACACCATATATTTT. Encoded protein: CASSPRDRGNTIYF. The chain has TRBV7-9 and TRBJ1-3; TRBD1 agrees at 7 bases. J was trimmed by 4 bases and V by 5 bases; bases with no gene match: 5. Germline V gene data show CDR1 as SEHNR and CDR2 as FQNEAQ (reference sequence). The CDR3 sequence is 14 residues long.

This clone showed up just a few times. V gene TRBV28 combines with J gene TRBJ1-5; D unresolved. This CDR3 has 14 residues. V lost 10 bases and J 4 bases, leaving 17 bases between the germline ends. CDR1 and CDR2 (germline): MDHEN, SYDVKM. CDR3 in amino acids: CATRLAGGNQPQHF. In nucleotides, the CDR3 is TGTGCCACTCGGCTCGCGGGTGGGAATCAGCCCCAGCATTTT. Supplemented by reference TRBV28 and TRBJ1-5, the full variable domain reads DVKVTQSSRYLVKRTGEKVFLECVQDMDHENMFWYRQDPGLGLRLIYFSYDVKMKEKGDIPEGYSVSREKKERFSLILESASTNQTSMYLCATRLAGGNQPQHFGDGTRLSIL.

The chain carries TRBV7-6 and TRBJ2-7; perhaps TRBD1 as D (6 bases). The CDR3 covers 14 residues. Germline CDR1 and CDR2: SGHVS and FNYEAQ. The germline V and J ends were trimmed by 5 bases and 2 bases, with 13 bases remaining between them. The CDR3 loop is CASSQGTDAYEQYF. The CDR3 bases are TGTGCCAGCAGCCAGGGGACGGATGCCTACGAGCAGTACTTC.

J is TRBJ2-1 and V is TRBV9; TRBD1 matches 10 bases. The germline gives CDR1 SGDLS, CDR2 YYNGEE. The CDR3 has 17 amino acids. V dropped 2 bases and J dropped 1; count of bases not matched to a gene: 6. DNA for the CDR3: TGTGCCAGCAGCGTCAGGACAGGGGGTAATTCCTACAATGAGCAGTTCTTC. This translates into CASSVRTGGNSYNEQFF.

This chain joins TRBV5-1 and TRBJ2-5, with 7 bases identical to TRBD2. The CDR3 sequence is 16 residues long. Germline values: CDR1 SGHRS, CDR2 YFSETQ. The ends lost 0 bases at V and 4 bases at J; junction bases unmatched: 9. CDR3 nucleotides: TGCGCCAGCAGCTTGGGTCGACAGCGGGGTTTAGAGACCCAGTACTTC. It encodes CASSLGRQRGLETQYF. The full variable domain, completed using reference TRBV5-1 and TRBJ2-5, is KAGVTQTPRYLIKTRGQQVTLSCSPISGHRSVSWYQQTPGQGLQFLFEYFSETQRNKGNFPGRFSGRQFSNSRSEMNVSTLELGDSALYLCASSLGRQRGLETQYFGPGTRLLVL.

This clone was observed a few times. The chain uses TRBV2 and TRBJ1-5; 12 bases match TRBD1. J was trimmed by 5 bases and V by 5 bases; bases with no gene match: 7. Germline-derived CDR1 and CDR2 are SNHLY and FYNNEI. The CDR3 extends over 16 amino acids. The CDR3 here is CASSSTGQGAHQPQHF. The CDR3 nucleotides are TGTGCCAGCAGTTCAACGGGACAGGGGGCACATCAGCCCCAGCATTTT.

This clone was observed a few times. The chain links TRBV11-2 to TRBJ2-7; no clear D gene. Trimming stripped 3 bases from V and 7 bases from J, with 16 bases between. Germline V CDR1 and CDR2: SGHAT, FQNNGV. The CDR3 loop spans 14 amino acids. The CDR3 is CASSLAHPQIEQYF. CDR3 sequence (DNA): TGTGCCAGCAGCTTGGCACATCCCCAGATTGAGCAGTACTTC.

The CDR3 reads CASSFSSGYYEQYF. DNA for the CDR3: TGTGCCAGCAGCTTCTCGTCCGGGTACTACGAGCAGTACTTC. The J gene is TRBJ2-7, the V gene TRBV5-5, with no clear D. The CDR3 spans 14 residues. CDR1 SGHKS and CDR2 YYEKEE come from the germline V gene (reference sequence). Trimming removed 2 bases at V and 3 bases at J, with 12 bases between.

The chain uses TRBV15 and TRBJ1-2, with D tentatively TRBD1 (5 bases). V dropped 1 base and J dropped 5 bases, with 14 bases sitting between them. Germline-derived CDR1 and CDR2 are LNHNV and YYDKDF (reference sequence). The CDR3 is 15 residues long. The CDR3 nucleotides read TGTGCCACCAGCAGAGCCGGGGGTGATTCATATGGCTACACCTTC. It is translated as CATSRAGGDSYGYTF.

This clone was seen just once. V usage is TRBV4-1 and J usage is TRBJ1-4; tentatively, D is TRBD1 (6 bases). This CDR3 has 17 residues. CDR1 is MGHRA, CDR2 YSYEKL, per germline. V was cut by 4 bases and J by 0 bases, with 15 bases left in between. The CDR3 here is CASSPPDSRATNEKLFF. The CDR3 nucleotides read TGCGCCAGCAGCCCGCCGGACAGCCGCGCAACTAATGAAAAACTGTTTTTT.

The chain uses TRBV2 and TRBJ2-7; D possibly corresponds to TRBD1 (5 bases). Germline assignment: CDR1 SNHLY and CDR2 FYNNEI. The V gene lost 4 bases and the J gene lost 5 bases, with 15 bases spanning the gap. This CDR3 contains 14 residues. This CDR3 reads CASSGDSPYDEQYF. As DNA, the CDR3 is TGTGCCAGCAGTGGCGACAGCCCGTACGACGAGCAGTACTTC.

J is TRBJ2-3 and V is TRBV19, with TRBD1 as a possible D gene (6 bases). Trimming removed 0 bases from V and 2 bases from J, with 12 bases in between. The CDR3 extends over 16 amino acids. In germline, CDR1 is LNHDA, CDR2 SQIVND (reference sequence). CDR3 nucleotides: TGTGCCAGTAGTATAGATCAGGGGACGACCACAGATACGCAGTATTTT. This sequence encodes CASSIDQGTTTDTQYF.

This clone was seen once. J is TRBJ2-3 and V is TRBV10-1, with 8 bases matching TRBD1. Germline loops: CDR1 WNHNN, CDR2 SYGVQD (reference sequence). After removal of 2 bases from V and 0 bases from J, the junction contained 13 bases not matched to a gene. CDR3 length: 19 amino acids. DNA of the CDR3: TGCGCCAGCAGTGAGCCACGGACAGGGACCCGCAGAAGCACAGATACGCAGTATTTT. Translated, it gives CASSEPRTGTRRSTDTQYF.

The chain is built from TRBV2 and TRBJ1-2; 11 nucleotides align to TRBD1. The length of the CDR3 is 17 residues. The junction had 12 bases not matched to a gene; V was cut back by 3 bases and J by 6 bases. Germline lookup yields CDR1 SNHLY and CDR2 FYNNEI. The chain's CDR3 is CASSDFRTGGAFHGYTF. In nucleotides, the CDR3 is TGTGCCAGCAGTGACTTCAGGACAGGGGGCGCTTTTCATGGCTACACCTTC.

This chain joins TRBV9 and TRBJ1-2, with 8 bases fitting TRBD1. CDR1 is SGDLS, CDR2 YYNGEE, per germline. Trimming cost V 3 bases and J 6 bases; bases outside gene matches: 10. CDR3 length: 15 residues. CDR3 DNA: TGTGCCAGCAGCGAGCGGACAGGGAGTAGGGATGGCTACACCTTC. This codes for CASSERTGSRDGYTF.

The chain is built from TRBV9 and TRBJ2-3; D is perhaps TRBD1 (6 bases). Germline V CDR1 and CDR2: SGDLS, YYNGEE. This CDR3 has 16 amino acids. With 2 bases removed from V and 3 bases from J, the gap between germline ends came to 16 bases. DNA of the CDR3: TGTGCCAGCAGCGTCTTCCAGGGGCTGGAGACAGATACGCAGTATTTT. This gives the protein CASSVFQGLETDTQYF. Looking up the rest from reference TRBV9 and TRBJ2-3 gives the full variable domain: DSGVTQTPKHLITATGQRVTLRCSPRSGDLSVYWYQQSLDQGLQFLIQYYNGEERAKGNILERFSAQQFPDLHSELNLSSLELGDSALYFCASSVFQGLETDTQYFGPGTRLTVL.

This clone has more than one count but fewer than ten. The CDR3 spells CASSQEASGGANAETQYF. The CDR3 DNA sequence: TGTGCCAGCAGCCAAGAGGCTAGCGGGGGGGCTAACGCTGAGACCCAGTACTTC. V usage is TRBV4-2 and J usage is TRBJ2-5, with TRBD2 identical over 12 bases. The CDR3 spans 18 residues. The junction had 10 bases not matched to a gene; V was cut back by 0 bases and J by 5 bases. Germline V gives CDR1 LGHNA, CDR2 YNFKEQ.

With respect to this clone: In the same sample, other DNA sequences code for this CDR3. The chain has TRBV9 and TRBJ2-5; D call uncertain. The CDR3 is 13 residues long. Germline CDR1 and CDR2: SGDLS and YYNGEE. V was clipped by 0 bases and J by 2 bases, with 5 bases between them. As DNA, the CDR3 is TGTGCCAGCAGCGTAGGGCAACAAGAGACCCAGTACTTC. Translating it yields CASSVGQQETQYF.

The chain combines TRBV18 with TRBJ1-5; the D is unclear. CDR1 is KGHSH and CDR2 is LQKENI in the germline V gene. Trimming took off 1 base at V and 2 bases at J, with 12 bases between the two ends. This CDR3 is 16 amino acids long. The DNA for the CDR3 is TGTGCCAGCTCACCACTACCTCCGGAGGGCAATCAGCCCCAGCATTTT. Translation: CASSPLPPEGNQPQHF. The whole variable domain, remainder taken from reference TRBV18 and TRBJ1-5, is NAGVMQNPRHLVRRRGQEARLRCSPMKGHSHVYWYRQLPEEGLKFMVYLQKENIIDESGMPKERFSAEFPKEGPSILRIQQVVRGDSAAYFCASSPLPPEGNQPQHFGDGTRLSIL.

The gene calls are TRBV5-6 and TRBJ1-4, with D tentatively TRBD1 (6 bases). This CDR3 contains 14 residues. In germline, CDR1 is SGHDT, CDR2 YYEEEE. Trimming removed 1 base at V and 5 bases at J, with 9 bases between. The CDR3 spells CASSLPQGNEKLFF. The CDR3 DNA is TGTGCCAGCAGCTTGCCGCAGGGGAATGAAAAACTGTTTTTT.

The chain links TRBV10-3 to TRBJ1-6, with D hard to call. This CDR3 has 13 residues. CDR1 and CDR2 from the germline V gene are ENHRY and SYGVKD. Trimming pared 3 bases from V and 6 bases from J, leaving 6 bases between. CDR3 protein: CAISEELNSPLHF. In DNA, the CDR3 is TGTGCCATCAGTGAAGAACTTAATTCACCCCTCCACTTT.